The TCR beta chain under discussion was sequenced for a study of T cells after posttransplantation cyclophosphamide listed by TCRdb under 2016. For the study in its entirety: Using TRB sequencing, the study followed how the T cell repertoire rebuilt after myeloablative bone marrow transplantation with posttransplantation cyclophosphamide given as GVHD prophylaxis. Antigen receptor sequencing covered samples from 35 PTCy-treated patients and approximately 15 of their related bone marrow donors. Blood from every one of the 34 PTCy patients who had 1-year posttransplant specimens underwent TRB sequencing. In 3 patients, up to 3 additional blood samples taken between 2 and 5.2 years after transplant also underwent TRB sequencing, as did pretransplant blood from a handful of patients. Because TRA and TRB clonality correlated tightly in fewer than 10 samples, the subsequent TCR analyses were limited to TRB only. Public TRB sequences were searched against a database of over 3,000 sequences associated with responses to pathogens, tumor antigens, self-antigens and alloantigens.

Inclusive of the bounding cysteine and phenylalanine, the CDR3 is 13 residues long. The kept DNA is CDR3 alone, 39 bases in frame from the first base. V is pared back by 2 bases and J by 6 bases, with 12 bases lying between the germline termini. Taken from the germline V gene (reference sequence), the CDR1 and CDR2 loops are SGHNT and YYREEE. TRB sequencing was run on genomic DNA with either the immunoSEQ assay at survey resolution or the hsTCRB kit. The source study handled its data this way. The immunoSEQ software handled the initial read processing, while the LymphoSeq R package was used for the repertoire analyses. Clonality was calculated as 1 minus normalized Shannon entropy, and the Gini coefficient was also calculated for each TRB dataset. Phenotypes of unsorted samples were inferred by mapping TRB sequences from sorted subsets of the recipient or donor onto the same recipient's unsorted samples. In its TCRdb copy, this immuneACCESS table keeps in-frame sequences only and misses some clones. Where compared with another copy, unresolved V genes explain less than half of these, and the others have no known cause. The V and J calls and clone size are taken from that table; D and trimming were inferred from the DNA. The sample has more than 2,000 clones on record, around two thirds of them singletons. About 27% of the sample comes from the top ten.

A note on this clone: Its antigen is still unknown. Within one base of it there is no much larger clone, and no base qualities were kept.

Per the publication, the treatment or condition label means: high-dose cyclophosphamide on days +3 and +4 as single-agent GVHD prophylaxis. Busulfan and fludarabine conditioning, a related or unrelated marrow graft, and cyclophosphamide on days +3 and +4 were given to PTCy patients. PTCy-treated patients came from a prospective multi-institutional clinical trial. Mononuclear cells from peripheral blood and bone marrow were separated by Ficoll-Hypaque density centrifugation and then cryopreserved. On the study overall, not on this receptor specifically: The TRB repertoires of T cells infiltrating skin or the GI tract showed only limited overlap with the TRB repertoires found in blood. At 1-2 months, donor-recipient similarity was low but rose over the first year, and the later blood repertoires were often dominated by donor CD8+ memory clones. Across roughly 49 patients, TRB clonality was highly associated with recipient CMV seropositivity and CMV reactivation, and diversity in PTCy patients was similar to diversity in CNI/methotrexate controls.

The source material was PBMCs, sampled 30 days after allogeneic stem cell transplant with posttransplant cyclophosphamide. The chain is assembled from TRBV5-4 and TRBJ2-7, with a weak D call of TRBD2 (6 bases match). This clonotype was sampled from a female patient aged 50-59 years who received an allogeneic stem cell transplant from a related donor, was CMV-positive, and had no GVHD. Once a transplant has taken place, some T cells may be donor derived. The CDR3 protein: CASSLGGFSEQYF. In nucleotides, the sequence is TGTGCCAGCAGCTTAGGAGGGTTTAGCGAGCAGTACTTC.